Listed below are T cell receptor beta chains from one sample, sequenced in a study of blood T cell repertoires in COVID-19. The repertoire was sequenced with immunoSEQ multiplex PCR; TCRdb's copy has only in-frame clones and lacks some. The table has about 200,000 clones, 85% seen once. The sample taken for sequencing was peripheral blood. Receptors originate from a woman aged 80 or older with acute or convalescent COVID-19. Each CDR3 is given with its conserved first and last residue. The order of the fields is CDR3 DNA, CDR3 protein, J gene, D gene, V gene, clone size. The D gene is left open where the match is weak. Rows may omit the clone size; those that give it use once, few, many or a size class.

CDR3nt: TGTGCCAGCAGCTTGCCAGGACAGGGGTTGACTAATGAAAAACTGTTTTTT
CDR3aa: CASSLPGQGLTNEKLFF
j_gene: TRBJ1-4
d_gene: TRBD1
v_gene: TRBV7-9
abundance: -

CDR3nt: TGTTCCACTCAGGGGGCACGATCACCCCTCCACTTT
CDR3aa: CSTQGARSPLHF
j_gene: TRBJ1-6
d_gene: TRBD1
v_gene: TRBV6-6
abundance: -

CDR3nt: TGTGCCAGCAGTGCACCCCCGGGGACAGGGGGCGCGTACGAGCAGTACTTC
CDR3aa: CASSAPPGTGGAYEQYF
j_gene: TRBJ2-7
d_gene: TRBD1
v_gene: TRBV2
abundance: -

CDR3nt: TGCGCCAGCAGCCACAGGGAAAACTACGAGCAGTACTTC
CDR3aa: CASSHRENYEQYF
j_gene: TRBJ2-7
d_gene: -
v_gene: TRBV4-3
abundance: -

CDR3nt: TGTGCCAGCAGACCAACCGGACAGGGGGAAGGGTCACCCCTCCACTTT
CDR3aa: CASRPTGQGEGSPLHF
j_gene: TRBJ1-6
d_gene: TRBD1
v_gene: TRBV28
abundance: -

CDR3nt: TGTGCTAGTGGTTTCACCGGGACAAGGTACGAGCAGTACTTC
CDR3aa: CASGFTGTRYEQYF
j_gene: TRBJ2-7
d_gene: -
v_gene: TRBV12-5
abundance: -

CDR3nt: TGTGCCATCAGTGAGTCGGGCGAGTACAATGAGCAGTTCTTC
CDR3aa: CAISESGEYNEQFF
j_gene: TRBJ2-1
d_gene: -
v_gene: TRBV10-3
abundance: -

CDR3nt: TGTGCCAGCAGTGAGCGGGAGGTTTCCTACGAGCAGTACTTC
CDR3aa: CASSEREVSYEQYF
j_gene: TRBJ2-7
d_gene: TRBD2
v_gene: TRBV6-6
abundance: -

CDR3nt: TGTGCCAGCGGGTCACTAGCGGGGGGAAATGAGCAGTTCTTC
CDR3aa: CASGSLAGGNEQFF
j_gene: TRBJ2-1
d_gene: TRBD2
v_gene: TRBV27
abundance: -

CDR3nt: TGTGCCAGCAGTGCCTGGACTACAGGTGAAAAACTGTTTTTT
CDR3aa: CASSAWTTGEKLFF
j_gene: TRBJ1-4
d_gene: -
v_gene: TRBV2
abundance: -

CDR3nt: TGTGCCAGTAGTATGTGGACTAGCGGAATAAGCTCCTACAATGAGCAGTTCTTC
CDR3aa: CASSMWTSGISSYNEQFF
j_gene: TRBJ2-1
d_gene: TRBD2
v_gene: TRBV19
abundance: -

CDR3nt: TGTGCCAGCAGCTTACTACGGTGGGAGTCGTACGAGCAGTACTTC
CDR3aa: CASSLLRWESYEQYF
j_gene: TRBJ2-7
d_gene: -
v_gene: TRBV11-1
abundance: -

CDR3nt: TGCAGCGTTCGACAGGGTGGCAATCAGCCCCAGCATTTT
CDR3aa: CSVRQGGNQPQHF
j_gene: TRBJ1-5
d_gene: TRBD1
v_gene: TRBV29-1
abundance: -

CDR3nt: TGTGCCAGCAGCTTGGCCATCCACACTGAAGCTTTCTTT
CDR3aa: CASSLAIHTEAFF
j_gene: TRBJ1-1
d_gene: -
v_gene: TRBV5-8
abundance: -

CDR3nt: TGTGCCAGCAGTTCCGGACAGGGGGGCCAAGAGACCCAGTACTTC
CDR3aa: CASSSGQGGQETQYF
j_gene: TRBJ2-5
d_gene: TRBD1
v_gene: TRBV28
abundance: -

CDR3nt: TGTGCCAGCAGTTTATCGGGAAACACCATATATTTT
CDR3aa: CASSLSGNTIYF
j_gene: TRBJ1-3
d_gene: -
v_gene: TRBV28
abundance: -

CDR3nt: TGTGCCAGCAGCTTAGCCCCCCCAGGGTTGAACACTGAAGCTTTCTTT
CDR3aa: CASSLAPPGLNTEAFF
j_gene: TRBJ1-1
d_gene: -
v_gene: TRBV7-2
abundance: -

CDR3nt: TGTGCCAGCAAGGCAGGGGGCGAATTGAGTTCTTCACCCCTCCACTTT
CDR3aa: CASKAGGELSSSPLHF
j_gene: TRBJ1-6
d_gene: TRBD1
v_gene: TRBV28
abundance: -

CDR3nt: TGTGCCAGCTCACCAGGGACTAGCGGGACGTTAGGAAATGAGCAGTTCTTC
CDR3aa: CASSPGTSGTLGNEQFF
j_gene: TRBJ2-1
d_gene: TRBD2
v_gene: TRBV18
abundance: -

CDR3nt: TGCGCCAGCAGCTTACCATCGACTAGCGGGATCACAGATACGCAGTATTTT
CDR3aa: CASSLPSTSGITDTQYF
j_gene: TRBJ2-3
d_gene: TRBD2
v_gene: TRBV5-1
abundance: -

CDR3nt: TGTGCCAGCAGCTCCCTCTTAGCGGGAGCTGGTGAGCAGTTCTTC
CDR3aa: CASSSLLAGAGEQFF
j_gene: TRBJ2-1
d_gene: TRBD2
v_gene: TRBV7-2
abundance: -

CDR3nt: TGTGCCACCAGTGATTTGATGGGGCATGAGCAGTTCTTC
CDR3aa: CATSDLMGHEQFF
j_gene: TRBJ2-1
d_gene: -
v_gene: TRBV24-1
abundance: -

CDR3nt: TGTGCCAGCAGAACCGACAGGGTTGGTGGGTACTTC
CDR3aa: CASRTDRVGGYF
j_gene: TRBJ2-7
d_gene: TRBD1
v_gene: TRBV2
abundance: -

CDR3nt: TGTGCCAGCAGCTTAGTTTGGGACAGGGAGACAGATACGCAGTATTTT
CDR3aa: CASSLVWDRETDTQYF
j_gene: TRBJ2-3
d_gene: TRBD1
v_gene: TRBV11-2
abundance: -

CDR3nt: TGTGCCAGCAGCTCTCACAGGCGGGAGGTTCGGCACGAGCAGTACTTC
CDR3aa: CASSSHRREVRHEQYF
j_gene: TRBJ2-7
d_gene: -
v_gene: TRBV21-1
abundance: -

CDR3nt: TGTGCCAGCAGCCCCCCCCCGAGCGGGAGACCACACGAGCAGTACTTC
CDR3aa: CASSPPPSGRPHEQYF
j_gene: TRBJ2-7
d_gene: TRBD2
v_gene: TRBV5-8
abundance: -

CDR3nt: TGTGCCAGCAGCGCGGCGGGAGGGGCGACGTATGGCTACACCTTC
CDR3aa: CASSAAGGATYGYTF
j_gene: TRBJ1-2
d_gene: -
v_gene: TRBV2
abundance: few

CDR3nt: TGTGCCAGCAGTCCCTTAAACACCGGGGAGCTGTTTTTT
CDR3aa: CASSPLNTGELFF
j_gene: TRBJ2-2
d_gene: -
v_gene: TRBV7-3
abundance: few

CDR3nt: TGTGCCAGCAGGACCACAGGGGGCGGACCCTACGAGCAGTACTTC
CDR3aa: CASRTTGGGPYEQYF
j_gene: TRBJ2-7
d_gene: TRBD1
v_gene: TRBV6-5
abundance: -

CDR3nt: TGTGCCAGCAGGCGGGACAGCTACACTGAAGCTTTCTTT
CDR3aa: CASRRDSYTEAFF
j_gene: TRBJ1-1
d_gene: TRBD1
v_gene: TRBV6-5
abundance: -

CDR3nt: TGTGCCAGCAGCTATACCGCCCCGGGACAGCCCAACAATGAGCAGTTCTTC
CDR3aa: CASSYTAPGQPNNEQFF
j_gene: TRBJ2-1
d_gene: TRBD1
v_gene: TRBV11-2
abundance: once

CDR3nt: TGCAGCGCAACTTCGGCCACAGGGGGTCAGCCCCAGCATTTT
CDR3aa: CSATSATGGQPQHF
j_gene: TRBJ1-5
d_gene: TRBD1
v_gene: TRBV29-1
abundance: once

CDR3nt: TGTGCCAGCAGGGGGCTGGGACAGGCCGTTATTAACACTGAAGCTTTCTTT
CDR3aa: CASRGLGQAVINTEAFF
j_gene: TRBJ1-1
d_gene: TRBD1
v_gene: TRBV11-2
abundance: -

CDR3nt: TGTGCCAGCAGTTACTGGGGCGCAAACCAAGAGACCCAGTACTTC
CDR3aa: CASSYWGANQETQYF
j_gene: TRBJ2-5
d_gene: -
v_gene: TRBV6-2/TRBV6-3
abundance: -

CDR3nt: TGTGCCAGCGCCCCCGGACTGAGCAATGAGCAGTTCTTC
CDR3aa: CASAPGLSNEQFF
j_gene: TRBJ2-1
d_gene: -
v_gene: TRBV11-2
abundance: -

CDR3nt: TGTGCCAGCAGCCAAGTACAGGGGACGTATGGCTACACCTTC
CDR3aa: CASSQVQGTYGYTF
j_gene: TRBJ1-2
d_gene: TRBD1
v_gene: TRBV14
abundance: -

CDR3nt: TGTGCCAGCAGTATAGGAGGAGGGGAGATCTACGAGCAGTACTTC
CDR3aa: CASSIGGGEIYEQYF
j_gene: TRBJ2-7
d_gene: -
v_gene: TRBV7-2
abundance: once

CDR3nt: TGTGCCAGCAGCCAGCGGGCTTCTGGGGCCAACGTCCTGACTTTC
CDR3aa: CASSQRASGANVLTF
j_gene: TRBJ2-6
d_gene: -
v_gene: TRBV3-1/TRBV3-2
abundance: few

CDR3nt: TGTGCCAGCTCATGGCTTCCCCTCAATGAGCAGTTCTTC
CDR3aa: CASSWLPLNEQFF
j_gene: TRBJ2-1
d_gene: -
v_gene: TRBV18
abundance: -

CDR3nt: TGTGCCACCAGTGATTTGATAAGGGGGCAAGAGACCCAGTACTTC
CDR3aa: CATSDLIRGQETQYF
j_gene: TRBJ2-5
d_gene: -
v_gene: TRBV24-1
abundance: once

CDR3nt: TGCAGCGCGGAGGAGGGAGCTGGGTTCCTTCAATCTAACTATGGCTACACCTTC
CDR3aa: CSAEEGAGFLQSNYGYTF
j_gene: TRBJ1-2
d_gene: -
v_gene: TRBV29-1
abundance: -

CDR3nt: TGTGCCAGCAGTTACGATCTGGGAGGGCCAGCCCTCCACTTT
CDR3aa: CASSYDLGGPALHF
j_gene: TRBJ1-6
d_gene: -
v_gene: TRBV6-6
abundance: -

CDR3nt: TGTGCCAGCAGTGGCCAGTGGAATGAGCAGTTCTTC
CDR3aa: CASSGQWNEQFF
j_gene: TRBJ2-1
d_gene: -
v_gene: TRBV6-2/TRBV6-3
abundance: once

CDR3nt: TGTGCCAGTAGTTTCTCAGATCAGCCCCAGCATTTT
CDR3aa: CASSFSDQPQHF
j_gene: TRBJ1-5
d_gene: -
v_gene: TRBV19
abundance: -

CDR3nt: TGTGCCAGCAGATCCTGGAACACTGAAGCTTTCTTT
CDR3aa: CASRSWNTEAFF
j_gene: TRBJ1-1
d_gene: -
v_gene: TRBV12-3/TRBV12-4
abundance: -

CDR3nt: TGTGCCAGCAGTCCGGGGATCTATGGCTACACCTTC
CDR3aa: CASSPGIYGYTF
j_gene: TRBJ1-2
d_gene: -
v_gene: TRBV12-3/TRBV12-4
abundance: -

CDR3nt: TGTGCCAGCAGCACCCGGCCGGGACAGGGGTCGTTCGTACCGCAGTATTTT
CDR3aa: CASSTRPGQGSFVPQYF
j_gene: TRBJ2-3
d_gene: TRBD1
v_gene: TRBV7-9
abundance: once

CDR3nt: TGTGCCAGCAGTTATATGGCCGGAGCTAACTATGGCTACACCTTC
CDR3aa: CASSYMAGANYGYTF
j_gene: TRBJ1-2
d_gene: -
v_gene: TRBV28
abundance: -

CDR3nt: TGTGCCAGCAGTTCCAATTTGGGAGCAGTGTTTTTT
CDR3aa: CASSSNLGAVFF
j_gene: TRBJ1-4
d_gene: -
v_gene: TRBV6-6
abundance: -

CDR3nt: TGTGCCAGTTCCGGGACAGGGCCTCTTACGCATTTT
CDR3aa: CASSGTGPLTHF
j_gene: TRBJ1-5
d_gene: TRBD1
v_gene: TRBV28
abundance: -

CDR3nt: TGTGCCACCGAACCCCACAGGGAAGGATCTGGAAACACCATATATTTT
CDR3aa: CATEPHREGSGNTIYF
j_gene: TRBJ1-3
d_gene: -
v_gene: TRBV10-3
abundance: once

CDR3nt: TGTGCCAGCACTTTAGGGTCTAGCGGGAAGAATGAGCAGTTCTTC
CDR3aa: CASTLGSSGKNEQFF
j_gene: TRBJ2-1
d_gene: TRBD2
v_gene: TRBV9
abundance: -

CDR3nt: TGCGCCAGCAGCTTGGTCACAGGGGTGTACAATGAGCAGTTCTTC
CDR3aa: CASSLVTGVYNEQFF
j_gene: TRBJ2-1
d_gene: TRBD1
v_gene: TRBV5-1
abundance: -

CDR3nt: TGTGCCAGCAGCCAAGGGACTCCCGCGTCCGGTACGCAGTATTTT
CDR3aa: CASSQGTPASGTQYF
j_gene: TRBJ2-3
d_gene: -
v_gene: TRBV7-8
abundance: -

CDR3nt: TGTGCCAGCAGCTTAGTTGGCAGGGGTGCAACTAATGAAAAACTGTTTTTT
CDR3aa: CASSLVGRGATNEKLFF
j_gene: TRBJ1-4
d_gene: -
v_gene: TRBV11-2
abundance: -

CDR3nt: TGTGCCAGCAGCGTAGGGCTTGGGGGACAACAGCGAAACACCATATATTTT
CDR3aa: CASSVGLGGQQRNTIYF
j_gene: TRBJ1-3
d_gene: -
v_gene: TRBV9
abundance: -

CDR3nt: TGTGCCAGCAGGCTGGGACAGGGAACCTATGGCTACACCTTC
CDR3aa: CASRLGQGTYGYTF
j_gene: TRBJ1-2
d_gene: TRBD1
v_gene: TRBV6-5
abundance: -

CDR3nt: TGTGCCAGCAGCCTAGTTGGGACAGGTTCTGGAAACACCATATATTTT
CDR3aa: CASSLVGTGSGNTIYF
j_gene: TRBJ1-3
d_gene: TRBD1
v_gene: TRBV7-2
abundance: -

CDR3nt: TGTGCCAGCAGCCCCGACAGCTCTGAAGCTTTCTTT
CDR3aa: CASSPDSSEAFF
j_gene: TRBJ1-1
d_gene: -
v_gene: TRBV11-2
abundance: few